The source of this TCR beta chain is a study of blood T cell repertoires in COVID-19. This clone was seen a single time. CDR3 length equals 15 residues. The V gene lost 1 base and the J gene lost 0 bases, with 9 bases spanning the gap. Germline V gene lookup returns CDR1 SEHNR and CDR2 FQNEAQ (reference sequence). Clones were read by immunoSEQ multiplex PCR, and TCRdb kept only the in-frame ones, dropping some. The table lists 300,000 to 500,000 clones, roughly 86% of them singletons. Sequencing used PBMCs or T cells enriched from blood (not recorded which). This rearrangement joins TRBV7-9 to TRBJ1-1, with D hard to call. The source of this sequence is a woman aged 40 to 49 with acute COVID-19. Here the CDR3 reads CASSLVYGMNTEAFF. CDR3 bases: TGTGCCAGCAGCTTAGTATACGGTATGAACACTGAAGCTTTCTTT.